These 19 T cell receptor beta chains were sequenced from one sample in a study of regulatory T cells in long-lasting Graves disease. Arm-PCR of CDR3 regions and iRepertoire HTBI primers were used to build TCR beta libraries. TCRdb re-called the multiplex PCR reads with MiXCR, one entry per CDR3 protein. The data show under 500,000 distinct CDR3 sequences, more than 20% seen once. This sample's time point: persistent/refractory GD, antithyroid drugs over 5 years with positive TRAb. Extracted PBMC RNA gave rise to the TCR library. The material sequenced was peripheral blood mononuclear cells (PBMCs), taken when the disease was refractory, from a patient treated with antithyroid drugs. These receptor sequences come from a female donor with Graves disease.

There are many counts of this clonotype. As DNA, the CDR3 is TGTGCCACCAGCAGACGGGGGAACACTGAAGCTTTCTTT. Its protein product is CATSRRGNTEAFF. The chain joins TRBV15 to TRBJ1-1; D is unclear. The germline V gene encodes CDR1 LNHNV and CDR2 YYDKDF (reference sequence). Between the trimmed V and J ends, which lost 2 bases and 1 base, there was a span of 5 bases. The CDR3 sequence is 13 residues long.

This clonotype has ten or more counts. The chain recombines TRBV7-8 with TRBJ2-2; unclear D gene. The CDR3 contains 15 residues. Trimming stripped 4 bases from V and 5 bases from J, with 14 bases between. Per the germline V gene, CDR1 is SGHVS and CDR2 is FQNEAQ. The CDR3 coding sequence is TGTGCCAGCAGCTCCCGACCTTCTGGTACCGGGGAGCTGTTTTTT. Amino acid sequence: CASSSRPSGTGELFF.

J is TRBJ2-1 and V is TRBV28; TRBD2 agrees at 13 bases. V lost 5 bases, J lost 9 bases, and 10 bases stayed unmatched. The CDR3 contains 16 residues. CDR1 is MDHEN, CDR2 SYDVKM, per germline. Here the CDR3 reads CASSPRLAGGRSEQFF. The CDR3 nucleotides read TGTGCCAGCAGTCCTCGACTAGCGGGAGGCCGGAGTGAGCAGTTCTTC.

The chain uses TRBV9 and TRBJ2-7; D is perhaps TRBD1 (5 bases). Germline CDR1 reads SGDLS; CDR2 reads YYNGEE. The ends were cut back, 4 bases at V and 0 bases at J, with 17 bases in the middle. The CDR3 totals 16 residues. Here the CDR3 reads CASSHSQGLNSYEQYF. For the CDR3, the DNA is TGTGCCAGCAGCCACTCCCAGGGCCTCAACTCCTACGAGCAGTACTTC.

The V and J genes are TRBV5-1 and TRBJ2-7; D possibly corresponds to TRBD1 (5 bases). V lost 6 bases and J lost 2, with 15 bases in between. The V gene's germline CDR1 is SGHRS and CDR2 YFSETQ. The CDR3 contains 14 residues. CDR3 loop: CASKGLGVPYEQYF. The CDR3 coding sequence is TGCGCCAGCAAGGGTCTAGGGGTCCCCTACGAGCAGTACTTC.

The rearrangement joins TRBV30 to TRBJ2-7, with TRBD2 identical over 9 bases. CDR3 length: 14 amino acids. CDR1 and CDR2 from the germline V gene are GTSNPN and SVGIG (reference sequence). The ends lost 0 bases at V and 11 bases at J; junction bases unmatched: 11. The CDR3 spells CAWSVIAGAPREYF. The CDR3 DNA follows: TGTGCCTGGAGTGTCATAGCGGGAGCTCCTAGGGAGTACTTC.

The table lists this clonotype with many counts. The chain carries TRBV7-3 and TRBJ1-5; TRBD1 agrees at 9 bases. This CDR3 has 16 residues. CDR1 is SGHTA and CDR2 is FQGTGA in the germline V gene. V lost 4 bases, J lost 4 bases, and 8 bases stayed unmatched. DNA for the CDR3: TGTGCCAGCAGCTCCAACGGACAGGGGTTAAATCAGCCCCAGCATTTT. Translation gives CASSSNGQGLNQPQHF. The variable domain in full, with the rest retrieved from reference TRBV7-3 and TRBJ1-5, is GAGVSQTPSNKVTEKGKYVELRCDPISGHTALYWYRQSLGQGPEFLIYFQGTGAADDSGLPNDRFFAVRPEGSVSTLKIQRTERGDSAVYLCASSSNGQGLNQPQHFGDGTRLSIL.

This clonotype was counted ten times or more. The CDR3 loop is CASSASPITEAFF. In DNA form, the CDR3 reads TGTGCCAGCAGTGCCAGCCCCATTACTGAAGCTTTCTTT. The V and J genes are TRBV25-1 and TRBJ1-1; D call uncertain. This CDR3 comprises 13 residues. With 4 bases removed from V and 5 bases from J, the gap between germline ends came to 11 bases. CDR1 and CDR2 (germline): MGHDK, SYGVNS.

This chain connects TRBV7-2 to TRBJ2-1; 7 bases fit TRBD2. Germline CDR1 and CDR2: SGHTA and FQGNSA. CDR3 length equals 13 residues. V lost 3 bases and J lost 8; bases outside the gene matches: 4. The CDR3 nucleotides are TGTGCCAGCAGCTTTACCGGGAGGCATGAGCAGTTCTTC. Amino acid sequence: CASSFTGRHEQFF. Complete variable domain (other parts from reference TRBV7-2 and TRBJ2-1): GAGVSQSPSNKVTEKGKDVELRCDPISGHTALYWYRQSLGQGLEFLIYFQGNSAPDKSGLPSDRFSAERTGGSVSTLTIQRTQQEDSAVYLCASSFTGRHEQFFGPGTRLTVL.

The V call is TRBV5-8, the J call TRBJ2-6; D gene uncertain. Between the trimmed V and J ends, which lost 2 bases and 0 bases, there was a span of 9 bases. The CDR3 consists of 16 residues. The germline V gene has CDR1 SGHTS and CDR2 YDEGEE. CDR3 sequence: CASSFGLYSGANVLTF. DNA of the CDR3: TGTGCCAGCAGCTTCGGGTTGTACTCTGGGGCCAACGTCCTGACTTTC.

This clonotype was picked up a small number of times. The chain uses TRBV30 and TRBJ1-6; the D is unclear. The CDR3 covers 16 residues. Trimming cost V 1 base and J 4 bases, with 14 bases left between them. Germline lookup yields CDR1 GTSNPN and CDR2 SVGIG (reference sequence). The CDR3 reads CAWSGKGSPYNSPLHF. DNA for the CDR3: TGTGCCTGGAGTGGTAAAGGCAGCCCATATAATTCACCCCTCCACTTT.

As regards this clonotype: A junction boundary mismatches the germline segment, possibly from a read error. The chain combines TRBV11-1 with TRBJ1-6, with D uncertain. The V gene's germline CDR1 is SGHAT and CDR2 FQDESV (reference sequence). This CDR3 region has 15 residues. The CDR3 sequence is CASSQRSSTNSPLHF. Here the CDR3 DNA reads TGCGCCAGCAGCCAAAGGTCTAGTACTAATTCACCCCTCCACTTT.

This clonotype occurred many times. The rearrangement joins TRBV5-1 to TRBJ2-7; D is unresolved. V lost 1 base, J lost 7 bases, and 12 bases lay in between. Germline CDR1 SGHRS, CDR2 YFSETQ. The CDR3 loop spans 13 amino acids. The DNA of the CDR3 is TGCGCCAGCAGCTTGTCGGGTTTAAGGGAGCAGTACTTC. Protein sequence: CASSLSGLREQYF.

In nucleotides, the CDR3 is TGTGCCATCAGCGTCGACAGCTACGAGCAGTACTTC. Its protein is CAISVDSYEQYF. The V call is TRBV10-3, the J call TRBJ2-7; weak D call: TRBD1 (5 bases). CDR1 and CDR2 (germline): ENHRY, SYGVKD. This CDR3 has 12 residues. V gave up 6 bases and J gave up 3 bases, with 9 bases separating them.

This clonotype was seen only a few times. The junction shows a germline mismatch at one end, possibly a read error. The DNA of the CDR3 is TGTGCCAGCAGCTTAGCGCGGGAGGGCTCCTTCAATGAGCAGTTCTTC. Encoded protein: CASSLAREGSFNEQFF. The V gene is TRBV11-3, the J gene TRBJ2-1, with 9 nucleotides matching TRBD2. CDR3 length: 16 amino acids. Germline assignment: CDR1 SGHNT and CDR2 YENEEA.

This chain joins TRBV5-6 and TRBJ1-1, with D unclear. Germline lookup yields CDR1 SGHDT and CDR2 YYEEEE. The CDR3 is made up of 13 amino acids. V was clipped by 0 bases and J by 8 bases, with 11 bases between them. CDR3 residues: CASSLVTALEAFF. The CDR3, as DNA: TGTGCCAGCAGCTTGGTAACGGCCTTAGAAGCTTTCTTT.

This clonotype was counted many times. V gene TRBV7-2 combines with J gene TRBJ2-2, with D unresolved. V was trimmed by 1 base and J by 0 bases, leaving 12 bases between them. The CDR3 is made up of 17 amino acids. Germline V lookup: CDR1 SGHTA, CDR2 FQGNSA. The CDR3 here is CASSLVVRPANTGELFF. The CDR3 bases are TGTGCCAGCAGCTTAGTGGTTCGACCCGCGAACACCGGGGAGCTGTTTTTT.

This clonotype was seen a few times. An end of the junction does not agree with germline; a read error may underlie this. The chain recombines TRBV5-1 with TRBJ2-7; 8 nucleotides line up with TRBD2. Germline CDR1 and CDR2: SGHRS and YFSETQ. CDR3 length: 13 amino acids. CDR3 coding DNA: TGTGCCAGCAGCGAGCGGGAGAGCAACGAGCAGTACTTC. Translation gives CASSERESNEQYF.

This clonotype came up many times. The chain uses TRBV11-2 and TRBJ2-7; 9 bases align to TRBD1. Germline V gene data show CDR1 as SGHAT and CDR2 as FQNNGV. This CDR3 is built from 14 residues. V lost 5 bases and J lost 3; bases outside the gene matches: 5. Here the CDR3 DNA reads TGTGCCAGCAGCCTGGACAGGGGCATCTACGAGCAGTACTTC. It encodes CASSLDRGIYEQYF.